This TCR beta chain was sequenced during a study of T cell responses to AZD1222 COVID-19 vaccine. The study's findings and limits: Clonal diversity was possibly underestimated, and the donors were mostly white British, with more females. Baseline testing showed seropositivity in only six AZD1222 recipients. Two doses of AZD1222 preceded a rise in Spike-specific TCR breadth and depth.

The method was immunoSEQ multiplex PCR; TCRdb's version includes in-frame clones alone and lacks a portion of them. The repertoire holds roughly 140,000 clones, with around 88% as singletons. The length of the CDR3 is 15 residues. V was trimmed by 6 bases and J by 0 bases, leaving 12 bases between them. Germline V CDR1 and CDR2: LNHDA, SQIVND (reference sequence). Concerning this clone: Its antigen is unknown.

The source of this sequence is an adult in good health. The source was peripheral blood, collected on day 0 of AZD1222 vaccination. V gene TRBV19 combines with J gene TRBJ2-1; tentative D call: TRBD1 (6 bases). The CDR3 DNA sequence: TGTGCCAGTAGCCTAGACAGGAGCTCCTACAATGAGCAGTTCTTC. Protein: CASSLDRSSYNEQFF.